This TCR beta chain was found in a study of blood T cells in healthy people across ages. Study-level information: Template switching retrieved approximately one barcoded beta molecule for each two T cells. Overall study results and limits: Researchers report that TCR beta diversity correlated strongly with naive T cell percentage. Diversity was higher, and naive CD4+ cells more numerous, in long-lived donors than in aged donors.

In the case of this clonotype: Its antigen remains unidentified.

Looked up from germline, CDR1 is MDHEN and CDR2 is SYDVKM. CDR3 length: 17 residues. Trimming at V came to 8 bases and at J to 0 bases, leaving 12 bases not matched to a gene. A second roughly 6 to 12 cycle PCR used barcoded and J-beta primers. There were at least 3 million CDR3-containing paired-end reads obtained from each sample. Each CDR3 protein gets one entry after TCRdb re-called the 5' RACE reads with MiXCR. This table has roughly 2 million distinct CDR3 sequences, about 50% appearing once. The V call is TRBV28, the J call TRBJ2-1, with TRBD2 identical over 8 bases. The TCR sequence derives from a woman aged 35 to 49 in good health. The sequenced sample consisted of blood. The CDR3: CASPPSIAGSSYNEQFF. The CDR3 region has the DNA TGTGCCAGCCCCCCCTCGATAGCGGGGAGCTCCTACAATGAGCAGTTCTTC.